One and the same sample provided the 6 T cell receptor beta chains below, sequenced in a study of T cells in Graves' hyperthyroidism and ophthalmopathy. From RNA transcripts, TCR beta CDR3 regions were amplified. With the HTBI primer set, the TCR CDR3 went through a first round of RT-PCR. TCRdb passed the multiplex PCR reads through MiXCR, listing each CDR3 protein once. The sample lists around 390,000 distinct CDR3 sequences; about 14% were seen once. The sample consisted of blood. The source is a woman in her twenties or thirties with Graves' ophthalmopathy.

The sample holds many counts of this clonotype. V gene TRBV20-1 combines with J gene TRBJ2-4; D remains unclear. Per germline, CDR1 DFQATT and CDR2 SNEGSKA (reference sequence). The CDR3 covers 11 residues. V lost 6 bases and J lost 7, with 10 bases in between. The CDR3 nucleotides are TGCAGTGCCGGCCCCGAGAACATTCAGTACTTC. Translating gives CSAGPENIQYF.

CDR3 amino acids: CSATLDWQGTPLHF. The CDR3 coding sequence is TGCAGTGCTACCTTGGACTGGCAGGGGACACCCCTCCACTTT. The gene calls are TRBV20-1 and TRBJ1-6; D is perhaps TRBD1 (6 bases). Germline assignment: CDR1 DFQATT and CDR2 SNEGSKA (reference sequence). The CDR3 totals 14 residues. Trimming pared 4 bases from V and 11 bases from J, leaving 18 bases between.

This clonotype was recorded a few times. The J gene is TRBJ2-2, the V gene TRBV6-1, with a tentative D call TRBD1 (6 bases). The CDR3 is made up of 16 amino acids. Germline loops: CDR1 MNHNS, CDR2 SASEGT. The V end lost 5 bases, the J end lost 4 bases, and 17 bases lay between the germline ends. DNA of the CDR3: TGTGCCAGCAGTTACAGGACAGTGGTGGGCACCGGGGAGCTGTTTTTT. Residues: CASSYRTVVGTGELFF.

This clonotype was observed many times. The J gene is TRBJ1-5, the V gene TRBV5-6; D is ambiguous. CDR3 length equals 13 residues. V shed 0 bases and J shed 10 bases, with 11 bases lying between them. CDR1 SGHDT and CDR2 YYEEEE come from the germline V gene. CDR3 region: CASSLGPVSPQHF. Written as DNA, the CDR3 is TGTGCCAGCAGCTTGGGACCCGTTAGCCCCCAGCATTTT.

As for this clonotype: An end of the junction differs from the germline gene, which may be a read error. CDR3 sequence (DNA): TGTGCCAGCAGCCTGACAGGGCATGGGGCCAACGTCCTGACCTTC. Translated: CASSLTGHGANVLTF. The V gene is TRBV9, the J gene TRBJ2-6, with 7 bases identical to TRBD1. The CDR3 loop spans 15 amino acids. Germline V gives CDR1 SGDLS, CDR2 YYNGEE.

This chain links TRBV6-6 with TRBJ2-1; TRBD2 aligns across 10 bases. This CDR3 is built from 16 residues. From germline, CDR1 is MNHNY and CDR2 SVGAGI (reference sequence). The ends lost 2 bases at V and 5 bases at J; junction bases unmatched: 6. The CDR3 DNA sequence: TGTGCCAGCAGTTACAGTAGCGGGGGGAGACACAATGAGCAGTTCTTC. Its translation: CASSYSSGGRHNEQFF.